The T cell receptor beta chain described here comes from a study of blood T cells in healthy people across ages. The study recruited healthy Caucasian donors from Russia who were aged roughly 6 to 95. The germline CDR1 and CDR2 sequences are SGHKS and YYEKEE (reference sequence). The CDR3 covers 15 residues. V was clipped by 4 bases and J by 4 bases; unmatched bases: 7. Whole-study results and caveats: Diversity of TCR beta correlated strongly with naive T cell percentage. PBMCs went unsorted, and a conclusive naive versus antigen-experienced comparison was therefore prevented.

A second roughly 7 to 11 cycle PCR used barcoded and J-beta primers. TCRdb re-analysed the 5' RACE reads in MiXCR, keeping a single row per CDR3 protein. Here the sample spans about 570,000 distinct CDR3 sequences, about 26% being singletons. In this sample, this clonotype turned up once. Its cognate antigen is unknown. Sequencing used blood. The receptor's source is a woman aged 70-85 years in good health. The rearrangement links TRBV5-5 to TRBJ1-2; 10 positions agree with TRBD1. CDR3 residues: CASSPGTGAIYGYTF. The CDR3 nucleotides are TGTGCCAGCAGCCCCGGGACAGGGGCCATCTATGGCTACACCTTC.